The T cell receptor beta chain under discussion was sequenced for a study of Graves' ophthalmopathy and Graves' hyperthyroidism. Points from the study as a whole: The model's prediction of ophthalmopathy progression had 65% to 71% sensitivity and approximately 72% specificity.

The CDR3 length is 17 residues. V was cut by 7 bases and J by 7 bases, with 28 bases left in between. Looked up from germline, CDR1 is SGHAT and CDR2 is FQNNGV. The TCR beta CDR3 regions underwent amplification from RNA transcripts. The workflow started with a first-round RT-PCR run with HTBI primers and then moved on to a second-round multiplex PCR. MiXCR was run by TCRdb on the multiplex PCR reads, yielding one entry per CDR3 protein. The sample lists a few hundred thousand distinct CDR3 sequences; over 15% were seen once. Excluded were patients with other autoimmune diseases, uncontrolled infections, pregnancy or lactation. Reliance was placed on clinical symptoms, serum thyroxine, TRAb, thyroid ultrasound and orbital computed tomography for diagnosis. This clonotype was counted many times. Its specificity is not known.

The chain couples TRBV11-2 to TRBJ2-5; no clear D. The sequence was obtained from a woman aged 18-29 years with stable Graves' hyperthyroidism. Material: peripheral blood. The CDR3 region is CASTPFRPSATRGTQYF. In nucleotides, the CDR3 is TGTGCCAGCACCCCTTTCAGGCCTAGTGCCACCCGAGGGACCCAGTACTTC.